Below, 10 T cell receptor beta chains from the same sample are listed, as sequenced in a study of cytomegalovirus exposure and HLA in healthy donors. The PCR was carried out with 60 Vbeta primers and 13 Jbeta primers. Only in-frame clones appear in the TCRdb table, and some are missing; sequencing was by immunoSEQ multiplex PCR. Altogether some 80,000 clones are present, around 77% being singletons, with the ten largest covering about 3.1%. The sequenced sample consisted of PBMCs. Receptors originate from a man over 45 in good health and CMV-seronegative.

The chain is built from TRBV5-6 and TRBJ1-1; D unclear. Germline V gene lookup returns CDR1 SGHDT and CDR2 YYEEEE. CDR3 length equals 15 residues. V shed 9 bases and J shed 0 bases, with 18 bases lying between them. Here the CDR3 reads CATSNGPSMNTEAFF. In DNA, the CDR3 is TGTGCCACGAGCAATGGGCCATCCATGAACACTGAAGCTTTCTTT.

This chain links TRBV4-3 with TRBJ1-2; D is uncertain. The V end lost 0 bases, the J end lost 4 bases, and 9 bases lay between the germline ends. The CDR3 runs to 14 residues. Germline V gives CDR1 LGHNA, CDR2 YSLEER. The CDR3 spells CASSQDFGTYGYTF. DNA for the CDR3: TGCGCCAGCAGCCAAGACTTTGGCACCTATGGCTACACCTTC.

V and J are TRBV6-6 and TRBJ1-4; D is uncertain. Germline V gives CDR1 MNHNY, CDR2 SVGAGI (reference sequence). V shed 4 bases and J shed 6 bases, with 9 bases lying between them. This CDR3 has 13 amino acids. This CDR3 reads CASSLFGDEKLFF. The CDR3 DNA reads TGTGCCAGCAGTTTATTCGGAGATGAAAAACTGTTTTTT.

This clone was recorded a few times. The rearrangement links TRBV11-3 to TRBJ2-2; D is undetermined. CDR1 is SGHNT and CDR2 is YENEEA in the germline V gene. Deletions cut 5 bases from V and 8 bases from J, with 12 bases between. The CDR3 totals 13 residues. DNA for the CDR3: TGTGCCAGCAGCCCTCACGTGGCTGGGGAGCTGTTTTTT. Amino acid sequence: CASSPHVAGELFF.

The V gene is TRBV11-2, the J gene TRBJ1-3; 12 bases align to TRBD1. This CDR3 has 17 amino acids. The germline V gene encodes CDR1 SGHAT and CDR2 FQNNGV. The J segment lost 0 bases and the V segment lost 4 bases, leaving 4 bases of the junction unmatched. The CDR3 DNA reads as TGTGCCAGCAGCTCCGGGACAGGGGGCCTCTCTGGAAACACCATATATTTT. Residues: CASSSGTGGLSGNTIYF.

This rearrangement joins TRBV5-1 to TRBJ2-5; D may be TRBD2 (8 bases). V was cut by 3 bases and J by 5 bases, with 14 bases left in between. Germline lookup yields CDR1 SGHRS and CDR2 YFSETQ. The CDR3 runs 14 residues. CDR3 bases: TGCGCCAGCAGCTCGGGACTAGGGGGCGAGACCCAGTACTTC. This codes for CASSSGLGGETQYF.

The V gene is TRBV7-2, the J gene TRBJ2-7; 7 bases fit TRBD2. Trimming removed 5 bases from V and 6 bases from J; junction bases left unmatched: 7. This CDR3 has 13 amino acids. CDR1 and CDR2 (germline): SGHTA, FQGNSA. CDR3 bases: TGTGCCAGCAGCCCGGGAGGCTGGATCGAGCAGTACTTC. Amino acids: CASSPGGWIEQYF.

This sequence joins TRBV19 and TRBJ1-6; possibly TRBD1 for D (6 bases). Germline lookup yields CDR1 LNHDA and CDR2 SQIVND (reference sequence). The CDR3 is made up of 14 amino acids. The V gene lost 4 bases and the J gene lost 4 bases, with 8 bases spanning the gap. The CDR3 loop reads CASSNQGYNSPLHF. The DNA of the CDR3 is TGTGCCAGTAGTAATCAGGGGTATAATTCACCCCTCCACTTT.

A single count supports this clone. The CDR3 sequence: CASSQWFTGYGYTF. CDR3 nucleotides: TGTGCCAGCAGCCAATGGTTTACGGGGTACGGCTACACCTTC. V is TRBV4-2 and J is TRBJ1-2; D remains unclear. V shed 2 bases and J shed 8 bases, with 15 bases lying between them. This CDR3 has 14 residues. Germline loops: CDR1 LGHNA, CDR2 YNFKEQ.

This clone has only a few counts. The chain couples TRBV7-3 to TRBJ1-1, with 8 bases identical to TRBD1. CDR1 SGHTA and CDR2 FQGTGA come from the germline V gene. The CDR3 totals 14 residues. Trimming removed 4 bases from V and 0 bases from J; junction bases left unmatched: 1. The CDR3 loop reads CASSSRGLNTEAFF. The CDR3 bases are TGTGCCAGCAGCTCCAGGGGGCTGAACACTGAAGCTTTCTTT.